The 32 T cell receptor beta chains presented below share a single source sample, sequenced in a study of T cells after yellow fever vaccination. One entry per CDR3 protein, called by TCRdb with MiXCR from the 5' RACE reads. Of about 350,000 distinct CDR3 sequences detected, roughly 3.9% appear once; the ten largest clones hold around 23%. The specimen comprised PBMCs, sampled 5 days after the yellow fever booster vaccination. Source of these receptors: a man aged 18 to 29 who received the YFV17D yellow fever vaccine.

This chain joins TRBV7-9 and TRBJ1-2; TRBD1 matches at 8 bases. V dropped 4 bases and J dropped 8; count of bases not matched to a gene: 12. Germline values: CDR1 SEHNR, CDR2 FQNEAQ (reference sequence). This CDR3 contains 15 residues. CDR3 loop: CASSSQGGQVGGYTF. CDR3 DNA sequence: TGTGCCAGCAGCTCACAGGGGGGACAGGTTGGCGGCTACACCTTC.

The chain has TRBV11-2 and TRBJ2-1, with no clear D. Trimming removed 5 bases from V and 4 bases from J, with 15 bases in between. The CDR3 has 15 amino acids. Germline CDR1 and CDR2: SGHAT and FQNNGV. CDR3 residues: CASSPGPDGYNEQFF. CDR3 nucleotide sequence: TGTGCCAGCAGCCCTGGACCAGACGGATACAATGAGCAGTTCTTC.

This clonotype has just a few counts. CDR3 DNA sequence: TGTGCCAGCAGTCTCGACGGTGAAGCTTTCTTT. It specifies CASSLDGEAFF. The chain links TRBV6-6 to TRBJ1-1; D is unresolved. The CDR3 has 11 amino acids. V was pared by 5 bases and J by 7 bases, with 8 bases between. Germline V gene data show CDR1 as MNHNY and CDR2 as SVGAGI (reference sequence).

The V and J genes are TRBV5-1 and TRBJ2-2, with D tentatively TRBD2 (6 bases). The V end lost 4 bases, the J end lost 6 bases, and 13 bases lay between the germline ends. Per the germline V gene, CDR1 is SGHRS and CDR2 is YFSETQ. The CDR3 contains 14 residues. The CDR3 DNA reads TGCGCCAGCAGCCTGGGGGAGGCGGCCGGGGAGCTGTTTTTT. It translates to CASSLGEAAGELFF.

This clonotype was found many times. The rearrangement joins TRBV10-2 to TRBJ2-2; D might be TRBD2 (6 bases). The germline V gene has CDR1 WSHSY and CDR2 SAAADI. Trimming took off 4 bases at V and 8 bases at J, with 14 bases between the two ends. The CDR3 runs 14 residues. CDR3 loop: CASSGLREVGELFF. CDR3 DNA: TGCGCCAGCAGTGGACTGAGGGAGGTTGGGGAGCTGTTTTTT.

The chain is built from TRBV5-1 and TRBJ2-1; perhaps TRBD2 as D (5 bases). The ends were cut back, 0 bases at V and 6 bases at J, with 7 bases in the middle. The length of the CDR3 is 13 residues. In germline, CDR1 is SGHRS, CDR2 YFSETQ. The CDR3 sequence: CASSLASINEQFF. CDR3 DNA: TGCGCCAGCAGCTTGGCTAGCATCAATGAGCAGTTCTTC.

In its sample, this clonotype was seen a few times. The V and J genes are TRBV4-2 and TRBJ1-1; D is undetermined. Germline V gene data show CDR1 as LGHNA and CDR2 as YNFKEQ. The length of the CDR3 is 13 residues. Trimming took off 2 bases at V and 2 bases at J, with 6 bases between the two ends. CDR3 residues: CASSQTFNTEAFF. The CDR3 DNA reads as TGTGCCAGCAGCCAAACATTTAACACTGAAGCTTTCTTT.

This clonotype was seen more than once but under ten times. CDR3 loop: CAWAPSATEAFF. Here the CDR3 DNA reads TGTGCCTGGGCCCCTTCGGCCACTGAAGCTTTCTTT. The V gene is TRBV30, the J gene TRBJ1-1; D remains unclear. From germline, CDR1 is GTSNPN and CDR2 SVGIG (reference sequence). V was clipped by 5 bases and J by 4 bases, with 11 bases between them. The CDR3 sequence is 12 residues long.

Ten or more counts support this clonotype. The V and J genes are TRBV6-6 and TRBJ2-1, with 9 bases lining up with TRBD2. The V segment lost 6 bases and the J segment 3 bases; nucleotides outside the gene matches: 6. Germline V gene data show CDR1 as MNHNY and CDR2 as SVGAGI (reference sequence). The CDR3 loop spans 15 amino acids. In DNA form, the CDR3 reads TGTGCCAGCAGCCCTCTAGCGGGGCACTACAATGAGCAGTTCTTC. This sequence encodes CASSPLAGHYNEQFF.

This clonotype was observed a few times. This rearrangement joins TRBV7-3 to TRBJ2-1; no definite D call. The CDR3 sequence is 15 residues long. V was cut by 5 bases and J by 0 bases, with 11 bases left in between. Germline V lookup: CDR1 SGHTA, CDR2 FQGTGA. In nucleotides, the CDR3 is TGTGCCAGCAGCAAGGAGCGAAACTCCTACAATGAGCAGTTCTTC. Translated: CASSKERNSYNEQFF.

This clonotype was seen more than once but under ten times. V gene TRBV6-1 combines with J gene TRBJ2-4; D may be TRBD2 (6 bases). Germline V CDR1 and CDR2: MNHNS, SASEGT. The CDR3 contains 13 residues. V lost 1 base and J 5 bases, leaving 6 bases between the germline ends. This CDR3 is CASSEGGENIQYF. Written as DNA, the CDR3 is TGTGCCAGCAGTGAAGGGGGGGAAAACATTCAGTACTTC.

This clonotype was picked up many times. Here the CDR3 reads CASSLMAGGDTQYF. The CDR3 DNA reads as TGTGCCAGCAGCTTAATGGCGGGGGGGGATACGCAGTATTTT. V usage is TRBV7-2 and J usage is TRBJ2-3; 9 bases are a match to TRBD2. V shed 2 bases, J shed 6 bases, and the junction held 3 bases outside the gene matches. CDR3 length: 14 residues. Germline V gene data show CDR1 as SGHTA and CDR2 as FQGNSA.

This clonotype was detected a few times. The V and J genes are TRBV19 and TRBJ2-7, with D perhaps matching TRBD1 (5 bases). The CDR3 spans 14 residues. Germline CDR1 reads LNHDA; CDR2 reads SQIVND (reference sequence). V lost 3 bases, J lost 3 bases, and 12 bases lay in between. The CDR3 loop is CASSISRQHYEQYF. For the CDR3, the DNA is TGTGCCAGTAGTATTTCACGACAGCACTACGAGCAGTACTTC.

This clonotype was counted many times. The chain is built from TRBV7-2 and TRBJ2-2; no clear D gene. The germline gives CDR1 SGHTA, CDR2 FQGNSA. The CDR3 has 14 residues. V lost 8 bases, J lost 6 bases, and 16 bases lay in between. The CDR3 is CASGKSINAGELFF. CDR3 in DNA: TGTGCCAGCGGGAAGAGCATCAACGCCGGGGAGCTGTTTTTT.

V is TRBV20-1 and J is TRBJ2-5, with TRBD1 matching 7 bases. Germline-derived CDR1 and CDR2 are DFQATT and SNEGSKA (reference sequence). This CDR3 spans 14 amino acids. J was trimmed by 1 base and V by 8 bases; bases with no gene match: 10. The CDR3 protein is CSLKRGQLQETQYF. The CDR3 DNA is TGCAGTCTGAAGAGGGGACAGCTCCAAGAGACCCAGTACTTC.

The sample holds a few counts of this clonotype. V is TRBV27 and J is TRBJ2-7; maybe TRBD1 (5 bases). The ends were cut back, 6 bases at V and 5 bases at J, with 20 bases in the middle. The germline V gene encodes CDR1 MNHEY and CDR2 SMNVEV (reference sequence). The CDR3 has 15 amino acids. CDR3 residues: CASRRQGVSVHEQYV. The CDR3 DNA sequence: TGTGCCAGCAGGCGTCAGGGTGTTTCAGTCCACGAGCAGTACGTC.

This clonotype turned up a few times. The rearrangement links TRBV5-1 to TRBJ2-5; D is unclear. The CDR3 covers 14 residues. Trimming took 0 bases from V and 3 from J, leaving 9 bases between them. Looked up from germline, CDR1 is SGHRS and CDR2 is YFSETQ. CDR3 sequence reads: CASSLGGNKETQYF. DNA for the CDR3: TGCGCCAGCAGCTTGGGTGGGAATAAAGAGACCCAGTACTTC.

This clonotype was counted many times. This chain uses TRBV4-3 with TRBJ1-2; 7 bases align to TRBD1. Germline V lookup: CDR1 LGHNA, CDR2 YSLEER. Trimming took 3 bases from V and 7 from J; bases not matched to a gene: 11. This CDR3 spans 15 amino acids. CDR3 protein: CASSHIARGASGYTF. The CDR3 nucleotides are TGCGCCAGCAGCCACATTGCCAGGGGGGCCTCTGGCTACACCTTC.

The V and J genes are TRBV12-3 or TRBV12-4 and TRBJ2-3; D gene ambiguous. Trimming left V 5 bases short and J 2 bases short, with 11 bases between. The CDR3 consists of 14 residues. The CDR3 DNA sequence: TGTGCCAGCAGTGAAGAAATACCCACAGATACGCAGTATTTT. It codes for CASSEEIPTDTQYF.

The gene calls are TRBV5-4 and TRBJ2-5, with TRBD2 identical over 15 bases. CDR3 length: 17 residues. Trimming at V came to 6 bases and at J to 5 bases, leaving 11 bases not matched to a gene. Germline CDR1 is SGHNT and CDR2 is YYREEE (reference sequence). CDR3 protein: CASTRTSGGVISETQYF. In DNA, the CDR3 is TGTGCCAGCACCCGGACTAGCGGGGGGGTGATAAGCGAGACCCAGTACTTC.

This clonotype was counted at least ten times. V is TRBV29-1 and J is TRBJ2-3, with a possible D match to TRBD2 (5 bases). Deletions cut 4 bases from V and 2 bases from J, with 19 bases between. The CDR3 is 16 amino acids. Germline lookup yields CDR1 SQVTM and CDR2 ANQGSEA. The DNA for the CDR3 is TGCAGCGTTGTCCCTCTGAGGGAGAGATTCACAGATACGCAGTATTTT. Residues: CSVVPLRERFTDTQYF.

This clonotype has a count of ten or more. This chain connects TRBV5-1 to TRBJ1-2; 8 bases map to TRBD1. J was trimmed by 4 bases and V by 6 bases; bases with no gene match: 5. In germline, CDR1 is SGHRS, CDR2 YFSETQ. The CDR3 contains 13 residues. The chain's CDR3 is CASTDRGPYGYTF. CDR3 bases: TGCGCCAGCACCGACAGGGGTCCCTATGGCTACACCTTC.

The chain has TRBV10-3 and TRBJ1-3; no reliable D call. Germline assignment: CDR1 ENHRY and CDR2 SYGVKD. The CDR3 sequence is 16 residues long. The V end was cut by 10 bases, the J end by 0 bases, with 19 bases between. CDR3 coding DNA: TGTGCCACCGACCACCCGACAAACCCCTCTGGAAACACCATATATTTT. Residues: CATDHPTNPSGNTIYF.

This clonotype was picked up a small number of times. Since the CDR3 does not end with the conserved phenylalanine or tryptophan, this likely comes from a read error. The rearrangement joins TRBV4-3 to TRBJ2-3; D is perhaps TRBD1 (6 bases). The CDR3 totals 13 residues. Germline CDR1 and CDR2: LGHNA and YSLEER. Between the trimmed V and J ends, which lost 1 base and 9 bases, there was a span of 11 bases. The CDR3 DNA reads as TGCGCCAGCAGCCAAGGGGAACAGGGCACGCAGTATATT. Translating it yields CASSQGEQGTQYI.

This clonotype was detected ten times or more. CDR3 protein: CASTPDSFTDTQYF. The CDR3 bases are TGTGCCAGCACCCCGGACAGTTTCACAGATACGCAGTATTTT. The chain is built from TRBV9 and TRBJ2-3; D might be TRBD1 (6 bases). The CDR3 has 14 amino acids. Deletions cut 6 bases from V and 2 bases from J, with 13 bases between. From germline, CDR1 is SGDLS and CDR2 YYNGEE.

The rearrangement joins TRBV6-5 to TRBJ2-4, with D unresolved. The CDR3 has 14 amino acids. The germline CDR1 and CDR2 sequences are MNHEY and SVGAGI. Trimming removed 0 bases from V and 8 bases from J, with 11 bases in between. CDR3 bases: TGTGCCAGCAGTTACTCAGGGCTCAAGGACATTCAGTACTTC. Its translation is CASSYSGLKDIQYF.

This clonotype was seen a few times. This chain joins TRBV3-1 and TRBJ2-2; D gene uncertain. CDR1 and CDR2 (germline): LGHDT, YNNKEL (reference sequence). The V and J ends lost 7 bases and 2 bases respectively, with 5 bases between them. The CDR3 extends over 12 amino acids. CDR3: CASIGNTGELFF. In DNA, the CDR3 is TGTGCCAGCATTGGTAACACCGGGGAGCTGTTTTTT.

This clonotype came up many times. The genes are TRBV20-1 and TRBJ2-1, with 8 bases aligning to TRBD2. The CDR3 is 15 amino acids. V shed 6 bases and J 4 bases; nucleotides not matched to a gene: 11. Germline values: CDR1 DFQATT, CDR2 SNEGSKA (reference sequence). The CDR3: CSASRRSGGYNEQFF. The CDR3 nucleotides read TGCAGTGCCTCCAGGAGGAGCGGGGGTTACAATGAGCAGTTCTTC.

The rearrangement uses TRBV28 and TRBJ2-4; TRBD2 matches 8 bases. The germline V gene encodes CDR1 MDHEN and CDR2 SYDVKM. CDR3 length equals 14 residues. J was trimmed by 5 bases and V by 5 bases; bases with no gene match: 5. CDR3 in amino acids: CASSAGGQENIQYF. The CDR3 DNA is TGTGCCAGCAGTGCGGGGGGCCAGGAAAACATTCAGTACTTC. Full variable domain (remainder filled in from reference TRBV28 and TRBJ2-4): DVKVTQSSRYLVKRTGEKVFLECVQDMDHENMFWYRQDPGLGLRLIYFSYDVKMKEKGDIPEGYSVSREKKERFSLILESASTNQTSMYLCASSAGGQENIQYFGAGTRLSVL.

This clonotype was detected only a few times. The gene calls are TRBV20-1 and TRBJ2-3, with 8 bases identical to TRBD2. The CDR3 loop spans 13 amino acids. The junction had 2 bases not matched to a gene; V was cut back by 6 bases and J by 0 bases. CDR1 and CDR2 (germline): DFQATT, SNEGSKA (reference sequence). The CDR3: CSAIAGSTDTQYF. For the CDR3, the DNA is TGCAGTGCAATAGCGGGGAGCACAGATACGCAGTATTTT.

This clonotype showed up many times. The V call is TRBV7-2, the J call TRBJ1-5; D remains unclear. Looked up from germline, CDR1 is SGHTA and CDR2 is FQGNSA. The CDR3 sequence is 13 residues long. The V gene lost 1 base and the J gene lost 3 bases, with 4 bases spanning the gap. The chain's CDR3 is CASSLGTNQPQHF. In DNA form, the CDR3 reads TGTGCCAGCAGCTTAGGGACCAATCAGCCCCAGCATTTT. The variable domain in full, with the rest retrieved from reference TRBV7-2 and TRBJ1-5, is GAGVSQSPSNKVTEKGKDVELRCDPISGHTALYWYRQSLGQGLEFLIYFQGNSAPDKSGLPSDRFSAERTGGSVSTLTIQRTQQEDSAVYLCASSLGTNQPQHFGDGTRLSIL.

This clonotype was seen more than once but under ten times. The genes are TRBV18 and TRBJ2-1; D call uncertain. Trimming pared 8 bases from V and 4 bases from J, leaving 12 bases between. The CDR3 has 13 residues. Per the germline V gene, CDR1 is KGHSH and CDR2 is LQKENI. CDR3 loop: CASANELYNEQFF. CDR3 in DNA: TGTGCCAGCGCGAACGAGTTGTACAATGAGCAGTTCTTC. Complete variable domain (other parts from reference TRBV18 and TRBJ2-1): NAGVMQNPRHLVRRRGQEARLRCSPMKGHSHVYWYRQLPEEGLKFMVYLQKENIIDESGMPKERFSAEFPKEGPSILRIQQVVRGDSAAYFCASANELYNEQFFGPGTRLTVL.